This T cell receptor (beta chain) emerged from a study of STAT5B mutations in CD4+ large granular lymphocyte leukemia. Overall study results and limits: Top patient clones used TRBV06 genes more often: 8/27 versus 2/35 in controls.

As for this clone: What it binds is not known.

With 6 bases clipped from V and 7 bases from J, the junction kept 13 bases outside the gene matches. This CDR3 has 17 residues. Germline values: CDR1 SGHAT, CDR2 FQNNGV. Original processing methods: Lowest detectable productive clonotype frequency was 2.59 x 10-5. The method was immunoSEQ multiplex PCR; TCRdb's version includes in-frame clones alone and lacks a portion of them. The DNA was the basis for D and trimming; V, J and clone size are from that table. Seen here are tens of thousands of clones, 80% to 90% observed once, and the top ten hold about 3%. The sequencing input was CD4+ T cells from blood buffy coats. The TCR sequence derives from a human donor in good health. V usage is TRBV11-2 and J usage is TRBJ2-7; TRBD2 aligns across 15 bases. DNA for the CDR3: TGTGCCAGCAGTCGAGGACTAGCGGGAGGGTCTGAAGGGGAGCAGTACTTC. Its translation is CASSRGLAGGSEGEQYF.